This entry features one T cell receptor (beta chain) sequence. This specimen comes from a study of blood T cell repertoires in COVID-19. Study-level information: Sites in the United States, Italy and Spain provided acute and convalescent COVID-19 samples. T cells, B-cell-depleted T cells, or PBMCs supplied cDNA or gDNA.

Method: immunoSEQ multiplex PCR; TCRdb's copy keeps in-frame clones and lacks some. Here the sample spans about 110,000 clones, about 89% being singletons. The CDR3 contains 15 residues. V gave up 4 bases and J gave up 2 bases, with 12 bases separating them. Germline CDR1 MGHDK, CDR2 SYGVNS. This sequence joins TRBV25-1 and TRBJ1-3, with D maybe TRBD1 (5 bases). Sequences were obtained from peripheral blood. The sequence was collected from a man aged 40-50 years with acute or convalescent COVID-19. CDR3 sequence reads: CASSGAPDTGNTIYF. CDR3 DNA: TGTGCCAGCAGTGGAGCCCCGGACACTGGAAACACCATATATTTT.